The 29 T cell receptor beta chains presented below share a single source sample, sequenced in a study of STAT5B mutations in CD4+ large granular lymphocyte leukemia (dated by TCRdb to between 2021 and 2022). Library method: the immunoSEQ multiplex PCR assay. TCRdb re-hosts the immuneACCESS table, in-frame sequences only. Its copies lack some clones; in the studies checked, an unresolved V gene accounts for under half of them, and the cause for the rest is not known. In this sample the table shows roughly 40,000 clones, 65% to 90% of which occur a single time. The ten biggest clones cover less than 3% of the sample. The sequencing input was CD4+ T cells from blood buffy coats. The receptors shown here come from a human donor in good health.

The chain is built from TRBV5-4 and TRBJ2-7; TRBD1 matches 7 bases. The J segment lost 0 bases and the V segment lost 4 bases, leaving 7 bases of the junction unmatched. CDR1 SGHNT and CDR2 YYREEE come from the germline V gene (reference sequence). This CDR3 comprises 15 residues. In DNA form, the CDR3 reads TGTGCCAGCAGCCGAGAGGGGGCTTTCTCCTACGAGCAGTACTTC. Protein product: CASSREGAFSYEQYF. Complete variable domain (other parts from reference TRBV5-4 and TRBJ2-7): ETGVTQSPTHLIKTRGQQVTLRCSSQSGHNTVSWYQQALGQGPQFIFQYYREEENGRGNFPPRFSGLQFPNYSSELNVNALELDDSALYLCASSREGAFSYEQYFGPGTRLTVT.

This clone was seen a single time. The J gene is TRBJ2-3, the V gene TRBV4-3; 8 bases align to TRBD2. CDR1 is LGHNA, CDR2 YSLEER, per germline. V dropped 0 bases and J dropped 0; count of bases not matched to a gene: 8. This CDR3 comprises 18 residues. CDR3 in DNA: TGCGCCAGCAGCCAAGATAGTACTAGCGGTACTAGCACAGATACGCAGTATTTT. It translates to CASSQDSTSGTSTDTQYF.

This chain connects TRBV27 to TRBJ1-1, with a weak D call TRBD1 (5 bases). Germline V gene sequence: CDR1 MNHEY, CDR2 SMNVEV (reference sequence). V was cut by 4 bases and J by 10 bases, with 13 bases left in between. The CDR3 sequence is 12 residues long. This CDR3 reads CASSSRDGGAFF. CDR3 in DNA: TGTGCCAGCAGTTCAAGGGACGGGGGAGCTTTCTTT.

The chain recombines TRBV7-2 with TRBJ2-7; perhaps TRBD1 as D (6 bases). The CDR3 has 15 amino acids. Germline V gene lookup returns CDR1 SGHTA and CDR2 FQGNSA. Trimming cost V 5 bases and J 1 base, with 15 bases left between them. CDR3 DNA sequence: TGTGCCAGCAGCCGACGACTGGGGACATCCTACGAGCAGTACTTC. Protein: CASSRRLGTSYEQYF.

The chain uses TRBV28 and TRBJ1-3; no definite D call. Looked up from germline, CDR1 is MDHEN and CDR2 is SYDVKM. V was pared by 2 bases and J by 0 bases, with 8 bases between. The CDR3 has 15 residues. CDR3 DNA: TGTGCCAGCAGTTTAGACACCTACTCTGGAAACACCATATATTTT. This codes for CASSLDTYSGNTIYF.

The rearrangement uses TRBV4-1 and TRBJ1-6; D gene ambiguous. The CDR3 extends over 15 amino acids. Per germline, CDR1 MGHRA and CDR2 YSYEKL. V lost 4 bases and J 7 bases, leaving 14 bases between the germline ends. The CDR3 protein is CASSLVGSGNSPLHF. The CDR3 region has the DNA TGCGCCAGCAGCCTGGTGGGCAGTGGGAATTCACCCCTCCACTTT.

The rearrangement joins TRBV30 to TRBJ1-1; D is perhaps TRBD1 (5 bases). CDR1 is GTSNPN, CDR2 SVGIG, per germline (reference sequence). The CDR3 length is 17 residues. V gave up 5 bases and J gave up 4 bases, with 26 bases separating them. The CDR3 nucleotides read TGTGCCTGGGACCCCTCTCTGATAGGGGAGGGGAGCACTGAAGCTTTCTTT. Protein sequence: CAWDPSLIGEGSTEAFF.

The chain couples TRBV27 to TRBJ2-6, with no clear D. The V and J ends lost 6 bases and 1 base respectively, with 4 bases between them. From germline, CDR1 is MNHEY and CDR2 SMNVEV (reference sequence). This CDR3 contains 13 residues. The CDR3 bases are TGTGCCAGCAGGCCTTCTGGGGCCAACGTCCTGACTTTC. This codes for CASRPSGANVLTF.

CDR3 sequence: CASSTRGQGPTEAFF. In DNA, the CDR3 is TGTGCCAGCAGTACACGGGGACAGGGGCCCACTGAAGCTTTCTTT. The J gene is TRBJ1-1, the V gene TRBV25-1, with 10 bases fitting TRBD1. CDR1 MGHDK and CDR2 SYGVNS come from the germline V gene. V lost 5 bases to trimming and J lost 4 bases; unmatched junction nucleotides: 7. The CDR3 covers 15 residues.

J is TRBJ2-5 and V is TRBV5-4, with D maybe TRBD2 (6 bases). The CDR3 runs to 16 residues. Trimming shortened V by 0 bases and J by 5 bases, and 17 bases separated the two germline ends. Germline CDR1 is SGHNT and CDR2 is YYREEE (reference sequence). CDR3 nucleotides: TGTGCCAGCAGCTTGGCCTTGGGGGGAGGAAAGGAGACCCAGTACTTC. Its protein is CASSLALGGGKETQYF.

The chain combines TRBV5-1 with TRBJ2-3; the match to TRBD2 covers 11 bases. This CDR3 has 15 amino acids. V lost 5 bases to trimming and J lost 4 bases; unmatched junction nucleotides: 6. Germline-derived CDR1 and CDR2 are SGHRS and YFSETQ. CDR3 bases: TGCGCCAGCAGAAATAGCGGGAGGGCCCCAGATACGCAGTATTTT. Its translation is CASRNSGRAPDTQYF. Full variable domain (outside the CDR3, taken from reference TRBV5-1 and TRBJ2-3): KAGVTQTPRYLIKTRGQQVTLSCSPISGHRSVSWYQQTPGQGLQFLFEYFSETQRNKGNFPGRFSGRQFSNSRSEMNVSTLELGDSALYLCASRNSGRAPDTQYFGPGTRLTVL.

The chain recombines TRBV2 with TRBJ1-6; D is unresolved. This CDR3 has 14 amino acids. Per germline, CDR1 SNHLY and CDR2 FYNNEI. V was trimmed by 5 bases and J by 2 bases, leaving 7 bases between them. CDR3 DNA sequence: TGTGCCAGCAGTAGGGCGGCCTATAATTCACCCCTCCACTTT. It encodes CASSRAAYNSPLHF. Full variable domain (missing parts from reference TRBV2 and TRBJ1-6): EPEVTQTPSHQVTQMGQEVILRCVPISNHLYFYWYRQILGQKVEFLVSFYNNEISEKSEIFDDQFSVERPDGSNFTLKIRSTKLEDSAMYFCASSRAAYNSPLHFGNGTRLTVT.

The table lists this clone with a few counts. The genes are TRBV6-1 and TRBJ1-1; 7 positions match TRBD1. Trimming removed 6 bases from V and 0 bases from J; junction bases left unmatched: 7. From germline, CDR1 is MNHNS and CDR2 SASEGT. The CDR3 consists of 15 residues. Written as DNA, the CDR3 is TGTGCCAGCAGGACCACGACAGGGCTGAACACTGAAGCTTTCTTT. It is translated as CASRTTTGLNTEAFF.

This clone came up a few times. The V and J genes are TRBV29-1 and TRBJ2-1; 8 bases are a match to TRBD2. The ends lost 1 base at V and 1 base at J; junction bases unmatched: 3. This CDR3 is 15 amino acids long. Germline V CDR1 and CDR2: SQVTM, ANQGSEA. The CDR3 loop reads CSVEGASGSYNEQFF. CDR3 sequence (DNA): TGCAGCGTTGAAGGGGCTAGCGGGTCCTACAATGAGCAGTTCTTC.

The chain uses TRBV11-3 and TRBJ2-3; 8 bases are shared with TRBD2. The ends lost 3 bases at V and 5 bases at J; junction bases unmatched: 4. Germline CDR1 is SGHNT and CDR2 is YENEEA. CDR3 length equals 14 residues. The CDR3 sequence: CASSLGLAGDTQYF. The CDR3 DNA reads TGTGCCAGCAGCTTGGGGCTAGCGGGAGATACGCAGTATTTT.

The chain is built from TRBV7-2 and TRBJ1-2; perhaps TRBD1 as D (6 bases). Trimming removed 1 base from V and 4 bases from J, with 13 bases in between. The length of the CDR3 is 15 residues. Germline V lookup: CDR1 SGHTA, CDR2 FQGNSA. For the CDR3, the DNA is TGTGCCAGCAGCTTAGTGGGGGCTGTTCTCTATGGCTACACCTTC. Amino acids: CASSLVGAVLYGYTF.

The chain couples TRBV27 to TRBJ2-3, with TRBD1 matching 8 bases. J gave up 6 bases and V 6 bases, and 8 bases lay outside the gene matches. CDR3 length: 14 residues. Germline CDR1 reads MNHEY; CDR2 reads SMNVEV (reference sequence). CDR3 DNA sequence: TGTGCCAGCAGGGAGGACAGGGCCGGGGATACGCAGTATTTT. Its protein is CASREDRAGDTQYF.

J is TRBJ2-3 and V is TRBV28, with TRBD1 matching 7 bases. Trimming took 5 bases from V and 0 from J; bases not matched to a gene: 2. CDR3 length: 14 amino acids. In germline, CDR1 is MDHEN, CDR2 SYDVKM. The CDR3: CASSQTGSTDTQYF. The CDR3 region has the DNA TGTGCCAGCAGTCAGACAGGGAGCACAGATACGCAGTATTTT.

The V and J genes are TRBV28 and TRBJ2-5; D not certain. From germline, CDR1 is MDHEN and CDR2 SYDVKM. This CDR3 comprises 14 residues. With 4 bases removed from V and 5 bases from J, the gap between germline ends came to 14 bases. The CDR3 bases are TGTGCCAGCAGTTCTCGGCCGCTTTCGGAGACCCAGTACTTC. Translated: CASSSRPLSETQYF.

The chain recombines TRBV9 with TRBJ2-1, with D perhaps TRBD2 (5 bases). V was clipped by 2 bases and J by 5 bases, with 8 bases between them. The germline V gene encodes CDR1 SGDLS and CDR2 YYNGEE. The CDR3 has 13 amino acids. This CDR3 reads CASSVRRNNEQFF. CDR3 nucleotide sequence: TGTGCCAGCAGCGTGAGGAGGAACAATGAGCAGTTCTTC.

This chain joins TRBV28 and TRBJ2-7; no clear D gene. CDR1 MDHEN and CDR2 SYDVKM come from the germline V gene. CDR3 size: 15 residues. V was cut by 1 base and J by 3 bases, with 13 bases left in between. CDR3 DNA sequence: TGTGCCAGCAGTTTATCGGACCGAGAGCGCTACGAGCAGTACTTC. Encoded protein: CASSLSDRERYEQYF.

The rearrangement uses TRBV6-1 and TRBJ1-5, with D perhaps TRBD1 (6 bases). Germline CDR1 and CDR2: MNHNS and SASEGT. Trimming removed 1 base from V and 6 bases from J, with 13 bases in between. This CDR3 is built from 15 residues. CDR3 sequence: CASSEGVGAGQPQHF. In DNA, the CDR3 is TGTGCCAGCAGTGAAGGTGTGGGGGCCGGTCAGCCCCAGCATTTT.

The V call is TRBV6-1, the J call TRBJ2-1, with 9 bases that match TRBD2. V was clipped by 7 bases and J by 3 bases; unmatched bases: 7. The CDR3 length is 15 residues. CDR1 and CDR2 (germline): MNHNS, SASEGT. CDR3 sequence reads: CASTRTSDNYNEQFF. The CDR3 nucleotides read TGTGCCAGCACCCGGACTAGCGACAACTACAATGAGCAGTTCTTC.

The chain has TRBV4-3 and TRBJ2-1; unclear D gene. In germline, CDR1 is LGHNA, CDR2 YSLEER. V dropped 1 base and J dropped 5 bases, with 6 bases sitting between them. The CDR3 runs 13 residues. As DNA, the CDR3 is TGCGCCAGCAGCCAAGGACTCAACAATGAGCAGTTCTTC. It yields the protein CASSQGLNNEQFF.

The CDR3 bases are TGCGCCAGCAGCTATGACCTCAATTACGAGCAGTACTTC. Its translation: CASSYDLNYEQYF. The V and J genes are TRBV5-1 and TRBJ2-7; D is uncertain. The germline V gene has CDR1 SGHRS and CDR2 YFSETQ. Trimming took 3 bases from V and 4 from J, leaving 11 bases between them. The CDR3 is made up of 13 amino acids.

The chain employs TRBV28 and TRBJ2-2, with 15 bases identical to TRBD2. Germline V gives CDR1 MDHEN, CDR2 SYDVKM. The CDR3 covers 19 residues. V lost 5 bases, J lost 4 bases, and 11 bases stayed unmatched. The CDR3 coding sequence is TGTGCCAGCAGTCTTCCGGGACTAGCGGGAGGAACTTTCACCGGGGAGCTGTTTTTT. It codes for CASSLPGLAGGTFTGELFF.

The rearrangement links TRBV11-2 to TRBJ2-1; D perhaps matches TRBD2 (5 bases). The CDR3 is 16 residues long. Per germline, CDR1 SGHAT and CDR2 FQNNGV. V lost 5 bases and J 6 bases, leaving 20 bases between the germline ends. The CDR3 nucleotides read TGTGCCAGCAGCCCCGTCTTGGCGGTACGGGGCAATGAGCAGTTCTTC. Protein product: CASSPVLAVRGNEQFF.

The V and J genes are TRBV5-5 and TRBJ2-3; the D is unclear. The ends were cut back, 2 bases at V and 0 bases at J, with 13 bases in the middle. CDR1 and CDR2 (germline): SGHKS, YYEKEE (reference sequence). The CDR3 has 16 amino acids. DNA of the CDR3: TGTGCCAGCAGCTTCCGGCGTCGGACGAGCACAGATACGCAGTATTTT. This gives the protein CASSFRRRTSTDTQYF.

This clone has just a few counts. V and J are TRBV11-3 and TRBJ2-7, with D possibly being TRBD2 (7 bases). Trimming stripped 5 bases from V and 2 bases from J, with 19 bases between. The CDR3 runs to 16 residues. CDR1 SGHNT and CDR2 YENEEA come from the germline V gene. The CDR3 DNA sequence: TGTGCCAGCAGCCCGGGAGGACAGAGTAAGACCTACGAGCAGTACTTC. Translating it yields CASSPGGQSKTYEQYF.